Given below is one T cell receptor (beta chain) in context. In germline, CDR1 is MNHEY, CDR2 SMNVEV (reference sequence). This CDR3 spans 15 amino acids. V was trimmed by 1 base and J by 2 bases, leaving 10 bases between them. This sample was taken from a study of OX40 agonist ivuxolimab in advanced cancers. The overall study: Ivuxolimab was administered intravenously to patients at 0.01 to 10 mg/kg every 2 weeks. At 82.7% male, the cohort had a mean age of approximately 60 years, ranging from about 23 to 79.

Produced via immunoSEQ multiplex PCR; TCRdb's table is partial and in-frame only. The data hold some 64,000 clones, with roughly 90% observed a single time. The sample in question was CD4+ or CD8+ T cells sorted from blood, obtained in a trial of the OX40 agonist ivuxolimab. This TCR came from an adult with an advanced solid tumor such as melanoma, head and neck, liver or kidney cancer. The V and J genes are TRBV27 and TRBJ2-3, with D unresolved. This chain's CDR3 is CASSLFGQLTDTQYF. The CDR3 DNA reads as TGTGCCAGCAGTTTATTTGGGCAGCTCACAGATACGCAGTATTTT.